The next 2 T cell receptor beta chains were all read from a single sample in a study of blood T cell repertoires in COVID-19. TCRdb's copy holds only in-frame clones and misses some; the assay was immunoSEQ multiplex PCR. The repertoire holds approximately 140,000 clones, 70% to 90% seen once, with less than 2% in the top ten. Sequenced material: peripheral blood. The receptors come from a woman in her fifties or sixties with acute or convalescent COVID-19.

The V call is TRBV28, the J call TRBJ1-4; tentative D call: TRBD1 (5 bases). Between the trimmed V and J ends, which lost 5 bases and 3 bases, there was a span of 13 bases. This CDR3 has 15 amino acids. Germline CDR1 reads MDHEN; CDR2 reads SYDVKM. The CDR3 nucleotides are TGTGCCAGCAGTGGCCAGGGCAGTGCTAATGAAAAACTGTTTTTT. This sequence encodes CASSGQGSANEKLFF.

V and J are TRBV14 and TRBJ1-1, with a weak D call TRBD1 (6 bases). There are 14 residues in the CDR3. Germline CDR1 and CDR2: SGHDN and FVKESK. Trimming took off 1 base at V and 7 bases at J, with 13 bases between the two ends. This chain's CDR3 is CASSQASQGREAFF. In DNA form, the CDR3 reads TGTGCCAGCAGCCAAGCGTCACAGGGCCGTGAAGCTTTCTTT.